This T cell receptor beta chain came from a study of HIV-infected patients and healthy controls. The CDR3 is made up of 11 amino acids. The germline V and J ends were trimmed by 0 bases and 4 bases, with 4 bases remaining between them. Looked up from germline, CDR1 is GTSNPN and CDR2 is SVGIG (reference sequence). TCRdb ran MiXCR on the 5' RACE reads and lists one entry per CDR3 protein. This sample has some 20,000 distinct CDR3 sequences, with around a fifth found just once. This chain links TRBV30 with TRBJ2-7; no definite D call. The source material was CD8+ T cells from blood. The receptor's source is a human donor in good health. The CDR3 DNA is TGTGCCTGGAGTGTTCAGTACGAGCAGTACTTC. Its translation: CAWSVQYEQYF.